This T cell receptor (beta chain) appears in the sequencing data of a study of blood T cells in healthy people across ages. Across the whole study: In model experiments, template switching was able to capture about one barcoded beta molecule for every two T cells that were present.

In germline, CDR1 is MGHRA, CDR2 YSYEKL. This CDR3 is 17 amino acids long. Germline trimming cut 0 bases from V and 6 bases from J; bases unmatched to any gene: 6. Regarding the study as a whole: In long-lived donors, naive CD4+ cell counts and diversity exceeded those of aged donors. Correlation between TCR beta diversity and naive T cell percentage was strong. Across the age range, TCR beta diversity per million T cells fell in a roughly linear way.

To note about this clonotype: Its specificity is unknown.

The second PCR ran roughly 7 to 12 cycles with a sample-barcoded 5' primer and J-beta primers. TCRdb reprocessed the 5' RACE reads via MiXCR and lists one record per CDR3 protein. The table lists more than 1,400,000 distinct CDR3 sequences, around two fifths of them singletons. The V and J genes are TRBV4-1 and TRBJ1-6, with TRBD1 matching 9 bases. The TCR sequence derives from a woman aged 18-29 years in good health. Sequencing was carried out using blood. The CDR3 spells CASSQDGDREGNSPLHF. The CDR3 DNA sequence: TGCGCCAGCAGCCAAGACGGGGACAGGGAGGGTAATTCACCCCTCCACTTT.